This T cell receptor (beta chain) was sequenced for a study of blood T cells in healthy people across ages. Study-wide background: The template switching approach captured approximately one barcoded beta molecule for every two T cells.

With a J-beta primer mix and a sample-barcoded 5' primer, a second PCR ran about 6 to 11 cycles. Template switching added a 12-random-nucleotide identifier to every cDNA molecule. TCRdb re-called the 5' RACE reads through MiXCR, storing one row per CDR3 protein. In the table there are about 680,000 distinct CDR3 sequences, 49% of which are singletons. The CDR3 loop spans 15 amino acids. V lost 4 bases, J lost 3 bases, and 6 bases stayed unmatched. The V gene's germline CDR1 is SGDLS and CDR2 YYNGEE. Regarding the study as a whole: Possibly confounding the expanded clonotype changes was the fact that donor CMV status was unknown. Significant beta diversity loss was already apparent by age 40, declining roughly linearly.

This clonotype was seen only a few times. Its antigen is unknown. Sequencing was performed on blood. The rearrangement joins TRBV9 to TRBJ1-4; 7 nucleotides align to TRBD1. The TCR originated in a woman in her sixties in good health. CDR3 amino acids: CASSTTTGPNEKLFF. The CDR3 nucleotides read TGTGCCAGCAGCACAACGACAGGGCCTAATGAAAAACTGTTTTTT. Looking up the rest from reference TRBV9 and TRBJ1-4 gives the full variable domain: DSGVTQTPKHLITATGQRVTLRCSPRSGDLSVYWYQQSLDQGLQFLIQYYNGEERAKGNILERFSAQQFPDLHSELNLSSLELGDSALYFCASSTTTGPNEKLFFGSGTQLSVL.